These T cell receptor beta chains were read from a single sample in a study of T cells after yellow fever vaccination. TCRdb reanalysed the 5' RACE reads using MiXCR and keeps one entry per CDR3 protein. Of 400,000 or so distinct CDR3 sequences listed, 6.2% are singletons. Sequencing used PBMCs, obtained 5 days after the yellow fever booster vaccination. These TCRs come from a man between 25 and 39 years old who received the YFV17D yellow fever vaccine. Each CDR3 is given with its conserved first and last residue. Each record gives: D gene, V gene, J gene, clone size, CDR3 DNA, CDR3 protein. A D gene is named only where the DNA matches it firmly. For some rows the clone size is stated as once, few or many, or as a class when expanded; others skip it.

D gene: .
V gene: TRBV7-9
J gene: TRBJ2-5
clone size: few
CDR3 DNA: TGTGCCAGCAGCTTAGATCTTTCCGGCCGGGAGACCCAGTACTTC
CDR3 protein: CASSLDLSGRETQYF

D gene: TRBD2
V gene: TRBV12-3/TRBV12-4
J gene: TRBJ2-2
clone size: many
CDR3 DNA: TGTGCCAGCAGCCCACAGAGACTAGCGGGGGGGGAGCTGTTTTTT
CDR3 protein: CASSPQRLAGGELFF

D gene: TRBD2
V gene: TRBV7-3
J gene: TRBJ2-1
clone size: .
CDR3 DNA: TGTGCCAGCAGCTTATATGACGTAGCGGGAGTTAATGAGCAGTTCTTC
CDR3 protein: CASSLYDVAGVNEQFF

D gene: .
V gene: TRBV7-3
J gene: TRBJ2-1
clone size: few
CDR3 DNA: TGTGCCAGCAGCTACGACGCTGACAATGAGCAGTTCTTC
CDR3 protein: CASSYDADNEQFF

D gene: .
V gene: TRBV24-1
J gene: TRBJ2-2
clone size: many
CDR3 DNA: TGTGCCACCAGTGGGGGGAAGGAGGCGAACACCGGGGAGCTGTTTTTT
CDR3 protein: CATSGGKEANTGELFF

D gene: TRBD2
V gene: TRBV2
J gene: TRBJ2-1
clone size: many
CDR3 DNA: TGTGCCAGCACCCAGGGACTAGCGGGCTACAATGAGCAGTTCTTC
CDR3 protein: CASTQGLAGYNEQFF

D gene: .
V gene: TRBV5-4
J gene: TRBJ2-5
clone size: few
CDR3 DNA: TGTGCCAGCAGCTCCCTATCGGCCAATAGAGGGTATTGGGGGGAGACCCAGTACTTC
CDR3 protein: CASSSLSANRGYWGETQYF

D gene: TRBD1
V gene: TRBV4-1
J gene: TRBJ2-4
clone size: few
CDR3 DNA: TGCGCCAGCAGCACGGGACAGGGGCTCCATGCCAAAAACATTCAGTACTTC
CDR3 protein: CASSTGQGLHAKNIQYF

D gene: .
V gene: TRBV12-3/TRBV12-4
J gene: TRBJ1-4
clone size: .
CDR3 DNA: TGTGCCAGCAGTTTACGGTCAGGGGATGAAAAACTGTTTTTT
CDR3 protein: CASSLRSGDEKLFF

D gene: .
V gene: TRBV30
J gene: TRBJ2-3
clone size: many
CDR3 DNA: TGTGCCTGGAGGGGCCCCCGCGGAGAACGCACAGATACGCAGTATTTT
CDR3 protein: CAWRGPRGERTDTQYF